The source of this TCR beta chain is a study of cytomegalovirus exposure and HLA in healthy donors. Notes on the study in general: The study listed roughly 160 cytomegalovirus-associated TCR beta chains. Many donors shared some public TCRs, even though most TCR sequences were rare. By a later analysis, the bulk of CMV-associated TCR beta chains appeared HLA-restricted.

Concerning this clone itself: Its antigen is unknown.

PCR was performed using 60 Vbeta and 13 Jbeta primers. In the authors' methods: Per a later analysis, the number of unique TCR beta chains was some 80 million, of which around 9.9 million were shared. Profiled with immunoSEQ multiplex PCR; TCRdb holds only in-frame clones, not every one. V and J calls and clone size are given by that table; D and trimming were obtained from the DNA. The sample shows 100,000 to 150,000 clones, more than 60% of them seen only once. The CDR3 extends over 16 amino acids. The germline V gene has CDR1 SGHRS and CDR2 YFSETQ. V shed 3 bases, J shed 2 bases, and the junction held 8 bases outside the gene matches.

V and J are TRBV5-1 and TRBJ2-3; 8 bases align to TRBD2. The receptor was derived from a woman aged 40 to 50 in good health and CMV-seronegative. The sequenced sample was PBMCs. CDR3 in DNA: TGCGCCAGCAGCTCATTAGCGGGGCCCCCCACAGATACGCAGTATTTT. It translates to CASSSLAGPPTDTQYF.